This TCR beta chain was captured in a study of T-cell memory formation after mild COVID-19. The study's findings and limits: Some clones that responded turned up in pre-infection memory, which suggests that cross-reactive memory joined in. Clones contracting day 15 to 85 were balanced CD4/CD8; later expanders leaned CD4+. Contracting CD4+ clones lay largely in CM and EM, with CD8+ ones residing in EMRA.

Comments on this clonotype: What it recognizes is unknown.

Barcoded TCR alpha and TCR beta cDNA libraries with UMIs came from 5'RACE using constant-segment primers. TCRdb processed the 5' RACE reads anew with MiXCR; each CDR3 protein has one entry. The sample shows approximately 580,000 distinct CDR3 sequences, around 20% of them seen only once. The sample taken for sequencing was PBMCs or a T cell subset sorted from them (not recorded which). The clonotype was recovered from an adult woman who had mild COVID-19 (a few samples of this study predate the infection). Cell type and time point are not known.

CDR3 loop: CASSGRLAGGNYNEQFF. The CDR3 DNA follows: TGTGCCAGCAGTGGTCGACTAGCGGGAGGGAACTACAATGAGCAGTTCTTC. The V and J genes are TRBV25-1 and TRBJ2-1; 14 bases map to TRBD2. Germline CDR1 MGHDK, CDR2 SYGVNS. The CDR3 loop spans 17 amino acids. V lost 4 bases and J lost 3; bases outside the gene matches: 5.